This T cell receptor beta chain was recorded in a study of beta chain features in type 1 diabetes (dated by TCRdb to between 2018 and 2020). In terms of the full investigation: Mean age, gender distribution, total cell number and subset yield were not different between patients and healthy donors. A total of just under 110,000,000 sorted cells were examined across all samples, and RNA yield correlated strongly with the number of cells per subset. In the study, recently diagnosed type 1 diabetes patients and matched healthy donors were compared on the TCRB repertoires of their sorted circulating CD4+ T cell subsets. Whereas all 28 donors provided naive and central memory subsets, regulatory and stem cell-like memory subsets were isolated from just 8 patients and roughly eight healthy donors.

Comment on this clone: Its binding antigen is unknown. No much larger clone exists at a distance of one base, and base qualities are not known.

From each donor, a single peripheral blood sample of roughly 0.11 L on average was drawn into heparinised tubes. Naive, central memory, regulatory and stem cell-like memory CD4+ T cells were sorted on a BD FACSAria II using a panel including CD45RO, CCR7, CD25, CD127, CD95 and CD27. Purity was above 95% for every sorted population. PBMCs were separated immediately by Lymphoprep density gradient centrifugation and were stained directly, without being cultured. So that batch effects would be minimized, each experiment stained and sorted samples in pairs, pairing one healthy donor with one patient. V drops 5 bases and J drops 4 bases, leaving 14 bases in between. The germline V gene supplies CDR1 MDHEN and CDR2 SYDVKM. Taken from cysteine to phenylalanine, the CDR3 has 14 residues. The only DNA kept is the CDR3, 42 bases in frame from the first base. General conclusions and limits of the study: The naive, central memory and regulatory TCRB repertoires appeared to resemble one another more closely among patients than among healthy donors. Sequencing cDNA rather than genomic DNA could over-represent highly expressing activated cells, although activation and CD3 levels did not differ between groups. PCR might favor shorter templates, but patient and control samples were amplified and corrected together, so any skew would affect both groups equally. At VDJ recombination sites, patients with type 1 diabetes made fewer insertions and deleted more nucleotides, a pattern implying thymic rearrangement abnormalities. Type 1 diabetes patients showed a moderate but significant shortening of TCRB CDR3 length in all four CD4+ subsets. Because small numbers of individuals were included in the HLA sub-analyses, any influence of HLA type on TCRB rearrangement was left unresolved.

The entire amount of isolated RNA was reverse transcribed using the High Capacity cDNA Reverse Transcription Kit, so the sequenced TCRB transcripts were expressed ones. Naive, central memory and regulatory T cell samples underwent deep immunoSEQ sequencing, averaging about 3.57 million total reads per sample. After sorted cells were lysed in RLT buffer, RNA was extracted with DNase-treated RNeasy Micro or Mini kits, with the choice depending on cell number. To prevent cross-contamination, every cell subset was processed on its own, while patient and healthy donor samples were processed together. TCRB sequences were amplified from cDNA with the immunoSEQ multiplex PCR, producing 87-bp fragments spanning the CDR3 region. Sequencing of the amplicons was performed on the Illumina HiSeq platform. As for the authors' bioinformatics: Synthetic template baselines were used to correct PCR bias computationally, reads within Hamming distance 2 were collapsed together, and singletons that could not be merged were discarded. Reads were aligned to IMGT to assign V, D and J genes, CDR3 length, and insertions or deletions at six rearrangement sites. Clonotype counts were normalized to sorted cell number within each subset before computing true diversity and Gini coefficients with the tcR R package. Repertoire sharing was quantified using the overlap coefficient calculated on TCRB nucleotide sequences. Drawn from immuneACCESS, this table holds only the in-frame rearrangements with V and J called that TCRdb kept. Clones are partly lost; checked studies trace under half to an unresolved V gene and leave the rest unexplained. From that table come the V and J calls and clone size; the DNA was used to work out D and trimming. This sample holds 100,000 to 150,000 clones; roughly 10% were observed only once. Clones ranked in the top ten supply 0.6% to 0.9% of the sample.

The V and J segments used are TRBV28 and TRBJ1-2; the D gene is not confidently resolved. The sequencing sample was made of central memory CD4+ T cells from blood. The sequence was collected from a man aged 25-45 years with type 1 diabetes. Here the CDR3 is given as CASSLFGKGYGYTF. In nucleotide form, the sequence is TGTGCCAGCAGTCTGTTCGGGAAGGGCTATGGCTACACCTTC.